This TCR beta chain was identified in a study of T cells in Graves' hyperthyroidism and ophthalmopathy. What was amplified from RNA transcripts were TCR beta CDR3 regions. The TCR CDR3 first-round RT-PCR relied on the HTBI primer set. Each CDR3 protein gets one entry after TCRdb re-called the multiplex PCR reads with MiXCR. Of roughly 500,000 distinct CDR3 sequences in the sample, 22% were seen once. CDR3 length equals 13 residues. Germline CDR1 reads SNHLY; CDR2 reads FYNNEI. V shed 6 bases and J 4 bases; nucleotides not matched to a gene: 4. Findings and caveats of the study: Median prediction lead before ophthalmopathy onset was around seven months with the model.

Each person with ophthalmopathy scored at least 3 on the Clinical Activity Score, reached NOSPECS grade 4 or higher, and had been ill under 3 months. Thyroid ultrasound, orbital computed tomography, clinical symptoms, and serum thyroxine and TRAb underpinned diagnoses. About this clonotype: Its antigen is as yet unknown.

V usage is TRBV2 and J usage is TRBJ2-7, with 9 bases identical to TRBD1. This sequence was found in a woman in her seventies with Graves' ophthalmopathy. The specimen sequenced was blood. The CDR3 reads CASRQGTGYEQYF. CDR3 bases: TGTGCCAGCAGACAGGGGACAGGGTACGAGCAGTACTTC.